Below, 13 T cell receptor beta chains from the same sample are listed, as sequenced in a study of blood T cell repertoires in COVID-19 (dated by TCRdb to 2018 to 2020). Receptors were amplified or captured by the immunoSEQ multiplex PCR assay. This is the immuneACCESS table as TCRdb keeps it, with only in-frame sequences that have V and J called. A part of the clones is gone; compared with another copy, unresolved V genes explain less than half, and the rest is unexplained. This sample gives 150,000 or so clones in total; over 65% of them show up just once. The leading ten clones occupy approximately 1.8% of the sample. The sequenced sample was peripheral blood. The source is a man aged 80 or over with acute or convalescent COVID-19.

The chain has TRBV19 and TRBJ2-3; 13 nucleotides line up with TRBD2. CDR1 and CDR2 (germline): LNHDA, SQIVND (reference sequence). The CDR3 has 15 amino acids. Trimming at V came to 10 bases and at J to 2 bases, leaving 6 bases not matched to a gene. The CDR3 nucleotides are TGTGCCACCCGGACTAGCGGGGGCCTCACAGATACGCAGTATTTT. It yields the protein CATRTSGGLTDTQYF.

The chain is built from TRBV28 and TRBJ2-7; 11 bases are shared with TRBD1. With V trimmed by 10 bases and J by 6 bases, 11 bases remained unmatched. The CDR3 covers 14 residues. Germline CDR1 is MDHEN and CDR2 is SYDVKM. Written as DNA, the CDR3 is TGTGCCACTACGTTGGGACAGGGGGGGGGCGAGCAGTACTTC. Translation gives CATTLGQGGGEQYF.

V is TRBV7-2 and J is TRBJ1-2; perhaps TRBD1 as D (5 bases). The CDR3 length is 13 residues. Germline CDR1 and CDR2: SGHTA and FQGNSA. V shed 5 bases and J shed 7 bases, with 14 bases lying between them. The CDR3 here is CASSPGRVAGYTF. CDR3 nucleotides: TGTGCCAGCAGCCCAGGCAGGGTTGCTGGCTACACCTTC.

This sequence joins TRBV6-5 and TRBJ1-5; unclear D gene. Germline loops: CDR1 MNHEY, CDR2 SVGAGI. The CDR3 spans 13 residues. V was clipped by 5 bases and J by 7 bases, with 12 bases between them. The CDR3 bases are TGTGCCAGCAGTCGGGATCTCAGGCAGCCCCAGCATTTT. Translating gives CASSRDLRQPQHF.

The CDR3 bases are TGTGCCAGCAGCGAGGCGTATAGCAATCAGCCCCAGCATTTT. Translated, it gives CASSEAYSNQPQHF. The V gene is TRBV7-8, the J gene TRBJ1-5; the D is unclear. Germline V gene lookup returns CDR1 SGHVS and CDR2 FQNEAQ. The CDR3 consists of 14 residues. Trimming removed 5 bases at V and 0 bases at J, with 8 bases between. Full variable domain (outside the CDR3, taken from reference TRBV7-8 and TRBJ1-5): GAGVSQSPRYKVAKRGQDVALRCDPISGHVSLFWYQQALGQGPEFLTYFQNEAQLDKSGLPSDRFFAERPEGSVSTLKIQRTQQEDSAVYLCASSEAYSNQPQHFGDGTRLSIL.

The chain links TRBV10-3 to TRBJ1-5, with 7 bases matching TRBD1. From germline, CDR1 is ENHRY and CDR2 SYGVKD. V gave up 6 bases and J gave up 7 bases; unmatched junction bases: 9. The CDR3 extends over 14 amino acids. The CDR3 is CAISGQGGGQPQHF. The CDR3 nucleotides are TGTGCCATCAGCGGCCAGGGGGGAGGACAGCCCCAGCATTTT.

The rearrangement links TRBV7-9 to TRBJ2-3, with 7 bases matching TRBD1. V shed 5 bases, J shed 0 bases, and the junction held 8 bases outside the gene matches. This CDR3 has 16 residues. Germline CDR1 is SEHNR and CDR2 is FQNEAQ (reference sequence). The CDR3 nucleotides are TGTGCCAGCAGCCCCAGACAGGGCCCAAGCACAGATACGCAGTATTTT. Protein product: CASSPRQGPSTDTQYF.

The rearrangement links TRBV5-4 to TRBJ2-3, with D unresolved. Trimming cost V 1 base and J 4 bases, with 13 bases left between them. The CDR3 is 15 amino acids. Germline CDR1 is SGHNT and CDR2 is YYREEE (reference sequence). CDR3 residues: CASSLFRPAADTQYF. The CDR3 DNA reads TGTGCCAGCAGCTTGTTTAGGCCGGCGGCAGATACGCAGTATTTT. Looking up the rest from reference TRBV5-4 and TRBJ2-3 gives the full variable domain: ETGVTQSPTHLIKTRGQQVTLRCSSQSGHNTVSWYQQALGQGPQFIFQYYREEENGRGNFPPRFSGLQFPNYSSELNVNALELDDSALYLCASSLFRPAADTQYFGPGTRLTVL.

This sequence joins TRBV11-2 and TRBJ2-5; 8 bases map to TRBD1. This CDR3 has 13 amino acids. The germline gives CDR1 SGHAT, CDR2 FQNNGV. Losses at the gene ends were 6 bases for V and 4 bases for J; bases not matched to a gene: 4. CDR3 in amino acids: CASRPTGAETQYF. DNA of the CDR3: TGTGCCAGCAGACCGACAGGGGCAGAGACCCAGTACTTC.

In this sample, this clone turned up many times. This CDR3 reads CASSLGGSYGYTF. In DNA, the CDR3 is TGTGCCAGCAGCTTGGGAGGGAGCTATGGCTACACCTTC. V is TRBV5-4 and J is TRBJ1-2; D call uncertain. This CDR3 spans 13 amino acids. V lost 0 bases and J lost 4, with 7 bases in between. The germline V gene encodes CDR1 SGHNT and CDR2 YYREEE (reference sequence).

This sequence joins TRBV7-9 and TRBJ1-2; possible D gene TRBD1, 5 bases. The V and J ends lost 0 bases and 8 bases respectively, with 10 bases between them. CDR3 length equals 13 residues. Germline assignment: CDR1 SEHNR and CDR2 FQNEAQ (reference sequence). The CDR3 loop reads CASSLASGDGYTF. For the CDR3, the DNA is TGTGCCAGCAGCTTAGCGTCGGGGGACGGCTACACCTTC. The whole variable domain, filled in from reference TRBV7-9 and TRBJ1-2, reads DTGVSQNPRHKITKRGQNVTFRCDPISEHNRLYWYRQTLGQGPEFLTYFQNEAQLEKSRLLSDRFSAERPKGSFSTLEIQRTEQGDSAMYLCASSLASGDGYTFGSGTRLTVV.

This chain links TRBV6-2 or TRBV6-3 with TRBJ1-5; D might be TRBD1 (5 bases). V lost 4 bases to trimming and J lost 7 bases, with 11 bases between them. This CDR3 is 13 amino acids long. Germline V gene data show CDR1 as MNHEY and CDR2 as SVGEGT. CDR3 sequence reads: CASSWGGGQPQHF. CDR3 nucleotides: TGTGCCAGCAGTTGGGGCGGGGGACAGCCCCAGCATTTT.

As DNA, the CDR3 is TGTGCCAGCAGCTCACGGGGACTTGAAGCTTTCTTT. Protein product: CASSSRGLEAFF. The chain uses TRBV2 and TRBJ1-1; D might be TRBD1 (5 bases). Trimming stripped 6 bases from V and 7 bases from J, with 12 bases between. This CDR3 is 12 amino acids long. In germline, CDR1 is SNHLY, CDR2 FYNNEI.